A single sample is the source of the 8 T cell receptor beta chains below, sequenced in a study of post-analysis software for immune sequencing data. Study conclusions and caveats: TRBV5-6, TRBV5-1 and TRBV20-1 were among five TRBV segments more frequent in patients than controls.

TCR beta libraries were prepared from cDNA with unique molecular identifiers. MiXCR, run by TCRdb on the PCR reads, gives a single entry per CDR3 protein. The sample holds hundreds of thousands of distinct CDR3 sequences, about 60% seen once. For these receptors, no antigen is known. Material: blood. Source of these receptors: a girl aged 2 to 10 with multiple sclerosis.

This clonotype has a handful of counts. The genes are TRBV7-2 and TRBJ2-1; D call uncertain. The germline CDR1 and CDR2 sequences are SGHTA and FQGNSA. Trimming took 5 bases from V and 9 from J, leaving 14 bases between them. The CDR3 is made up of 13 amino acids. As DNA, the CDR3 is TGTGCCAGCAGCCCCAGCCCCGGCGGTGAGCAGTTCTTC. Its protein product is CASSPSPGGEQFF.

V usage is TRBV4-2 and J usage is TRBJ1-1; no definite D call. Trimming stripped 3 bases from V and 6 bases from J, with 14 bases between. The CDR3 length is 14 residues. Germline CDR1 and CDR2: LGHNA and YNFKEQ. The CDR3, as DNA: TGTGCCAGCAGCCAGGAGCGCGTGACGGCTGAAGCTTTCTTT. It translates to CASSQERVTAEAFF.

This rearrangement joins TRBV6-6 to TRBJ1-1, with TRBD1 matching 12 bases. The CDR3 totals 17 residues. The germline V gene has CDR1 MNHNY and CDR2 SVGAGI (reference sequence). J gave up 5 bases and V 2 bases, and 9 bases lay outside the gene matches. DNA of the CDR3: TGTGCCAGCAGTTACAGTCCGGGACAGGGGGCTGGAACTGAAGCTTTCTTT. Encoded protein: CASSYSPGQGAGTEAFF.

This clonotype was seen only a few times. The chain links TRBV12-3 or TRBV12-4 to TRBJ2-1; D unresolved. Deletions cut 6 bases from V and 5 bases from J, with 11 bases between. The CDR3 consists of 13 residues. The CDR3 bases are TGTGCCAGCAGGTTACTGGGGAACAATGAGCAGTTCTTC. It specifies CASRLLGNNEQFF.

In its sample, this clonotype was seen a few times. The chain carries TRBV5-1 and TRBJ2-3; TRBD2 agrees at 7 bases. This CDR3 region has 16 residues. Trimming took 5 bases from V and 2 from J; bases not matched to a gene: 11. Germline CDR1 reads SGHRS; CDR2 reads YFSETQ. CDR3 amino acids: CASRLTLGLDTDTQYF. CDR3 nucleotide sequence: TGCGCCAGCAGGTTGACCCTCGGACTAGACACAGATACGCAGTATTTT.

The J gene is TRBJ1-2, the V gene TRBV20-1; D uncertain. This CDR3 spans 13 amino acids. With 0 bases removed from V and 0 bases from J, the gap between germline ends came to 5 bases. Germline CDR1 reads DFQATT; CDR2 reads SNEGSKA (reference sequence). The DNA for the CDR3 is TGCAGTGCTAGAGAGCCTACTAACTATGGCTACACCTTC. Encoded protein: CSAREPTNYGYTF.

The rearrangement uses TRBV7-9 and TRBJ2-3, with D perhaps TRBD1 or TRBD2 (5 bases each). Per the germline V gene, CDR1 is SEHNR and CDR2 is FQNEAQ (reference sequence). The germline V and J ends were trimmed by 4 bases and 1 base, with 15 bases remaining between them. The CDR3 extends over 16 amino acids. CDR3 region: CASSSYYRDGTDTQYF. The CDR3 DNA reads TGTGCCAGCAGCTCATACTATCGGGACGGCACAGATACGCAGTATTTT.

The chain employs TRBV9 and TRBJ2-3; TRBD1 matches 9 bases. The CDR3 runs 12 residues. The junction had 2 bases not matched to a gene; V was cut back by 1 base and J by 11 bases. Germline lookup yields CDR1 SGDLS and CDR2 YYNGEE. CDR3 DNA: TGTGCCAGCAGCGTATGGGACAGGGAGCAGTATTTT. Encoded protein: CASSVWDREQYF.